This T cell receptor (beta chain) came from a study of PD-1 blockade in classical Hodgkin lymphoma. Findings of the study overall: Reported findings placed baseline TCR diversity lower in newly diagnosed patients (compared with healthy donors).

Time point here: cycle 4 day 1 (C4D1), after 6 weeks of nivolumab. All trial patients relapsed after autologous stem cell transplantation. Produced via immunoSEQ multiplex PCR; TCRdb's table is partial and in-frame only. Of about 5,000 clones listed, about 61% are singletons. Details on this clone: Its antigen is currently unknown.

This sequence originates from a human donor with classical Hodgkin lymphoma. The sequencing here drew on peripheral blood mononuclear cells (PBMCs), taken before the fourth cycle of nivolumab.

The CDR3 loop reads CASSQEGQGIYEQYF. CDR3 DNA: TGTGCCAGCAGCCAAGAAGGGCAGGGGATCTACGAGCAGTACTTC. The genes are TRBV4-2 and TRBJ2-7; D is possibly TRBD1 (6 bases). This CDR3 is built from 15 residues. V was cut by 0 bases and J by 3 bases, with 12 bases left in between. Per the germline V gene, CDR1 is LGHNA and CDR2 is YNFKEQ.